Included here is one TCR beta chain sequence, with context. Trimming at V came to 3 bases and at J to 4 bases, leaving 22 bases not matched to a gene. CDR1 is DFQATT and CDR2 is SNEGSKA in the germline V gene (reference sequence). The CDR3 has 20 residues. This sample is drawn from a study of regulatory T cells in long-lasting Graves disease. Regarding time point: newly diagnosed GD, antithyroid drugs for less than 3 months. Isolated PBMC RNA provided the starting material for the TCR library. With iRepertoire HTBI primers and Arm-PCR of CDR3 regions, TCR beta libraries were built. Study processing details: Looking across samples, the authors found roughly 58 TRBV and approximately 14 TRBJ segments. TCRdb reprocessed the multiplex PCR reads via MiXCR and lists one record per CDR3 protein. These V and J calls originate from TCRdb's pipeline instead of the authors' own analysis. The data show around 500,000 distinct CDR3 sequences, about 12% seen once.

These data also featured in a second study, about T cells in Graves' hyperthyroidism and ophthalmopathy. This second study notes: Uncontrolled infection, other autoimmune disease, pregnancy or lactation led to exclusion. HTBI primers were used for first-round RT-PCR of the TCR CDR3. Median prediction lead before ophthalmopathy onset was 5.5 to 7 months with the model.

This chain connects TRBV20-1 to TRBJ2-7; 12 bases map to TRBD2. The sequence was obtained from a woman aged 25 to 45 with Graves disease. The material sequenced was peripheral blood mononuclear cells (PBMCs), taken at new diagnosis, from a patient treated with antithyroid drugs. CDR3 in DNA: TGCAGTGCTAGCAGATTAAAGGGACTAGCGGGCCCGATAGTTACTTACGAGCAGTACTTC. It specifies CSASRLKGLAGPIVTYEQYF.